This T cell receptor (beta chain) was found in a study of cytomegalovirus exposure and HLA in healthy donors. Method: immunoSEQ multiplex PCR; TCRdb's copy keeps in-frame clones and lacks some. The sample lists 250,000 to 350,000 clones; roughly 87% were seen once. Findings of the study overall: A later analysis found first-cohort TCR clusters tended to co-occur in the 90 to 150 validation repertoires. Listed as cytomegalovirus-associated were 150 or so TCR beta chains.

Notes on this clone: Its specificity is unknown.

Sequencing was done on a sample of PBMCs. The receptor comes from a woman aged 25 to 39 in good health and CMV-seropositive.

CDR3 sequence: CASSSGQGAANYGYTF. The CDR3 DNA follows: TGCGCCAGCAGCTCCGGACAGGGGGCCGCTAACTATGGCTACACCTTC. V gene TRBV5-1 combines with J gene TRBJ1-2; 11 bases are a match to TRBD1. Germline V gives CDR1 SGHRS, CDR2 YFSETQ. The CDR3 runs to 16 residues. With V trimmed by 3 bases and J by 0 bases, 4 bases remained unmatched.